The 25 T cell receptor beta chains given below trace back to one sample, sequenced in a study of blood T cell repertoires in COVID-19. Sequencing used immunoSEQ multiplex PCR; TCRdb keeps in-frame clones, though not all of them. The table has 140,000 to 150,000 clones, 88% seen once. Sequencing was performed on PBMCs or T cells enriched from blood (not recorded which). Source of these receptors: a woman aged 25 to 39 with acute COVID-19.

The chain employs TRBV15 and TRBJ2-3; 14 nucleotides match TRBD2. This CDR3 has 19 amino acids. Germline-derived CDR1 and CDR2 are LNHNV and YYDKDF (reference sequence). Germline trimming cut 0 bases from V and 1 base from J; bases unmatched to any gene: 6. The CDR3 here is CATSREGLAGAVGTDTQYF. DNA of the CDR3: TGTGCCACCAGCAGAGAGGGACTAGCGGGAGCTGTTGGCACAGATACGCAGTATTTT.

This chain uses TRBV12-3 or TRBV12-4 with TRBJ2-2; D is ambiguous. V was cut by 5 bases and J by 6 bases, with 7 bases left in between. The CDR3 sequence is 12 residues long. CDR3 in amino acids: CASSLPAGELFF. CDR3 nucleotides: TGTGCCAGCAGTCTCCCCGCCGGGGAGCTGTTTTTT.

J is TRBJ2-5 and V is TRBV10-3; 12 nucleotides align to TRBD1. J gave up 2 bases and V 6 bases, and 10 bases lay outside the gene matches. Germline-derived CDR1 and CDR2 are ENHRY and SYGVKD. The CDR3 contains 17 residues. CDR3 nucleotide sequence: TGTGCCATCAGCCGGGGGACAGGGGGCTTGAGTCAAGAGACCCAGTACTTC. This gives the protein CAISRGTGGLSQETQYF.

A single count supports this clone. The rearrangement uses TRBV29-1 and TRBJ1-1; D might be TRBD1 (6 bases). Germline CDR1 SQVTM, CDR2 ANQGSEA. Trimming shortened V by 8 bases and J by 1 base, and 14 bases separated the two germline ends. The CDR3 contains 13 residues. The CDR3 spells CSPSLQGNTEAFF. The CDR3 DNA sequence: TGCAGCCCTTCCTTACAGGGGAACACTGAAGCTTTCTTT.

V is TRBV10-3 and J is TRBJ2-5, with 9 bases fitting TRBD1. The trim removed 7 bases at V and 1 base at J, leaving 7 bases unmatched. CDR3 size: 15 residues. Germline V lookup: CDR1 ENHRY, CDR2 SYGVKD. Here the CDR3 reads CAIKTGTGIQETQYF. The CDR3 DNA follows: TGTGCCATCAAGACCGGGACAGGGATCCAAGAGACCCAGTACTTC.

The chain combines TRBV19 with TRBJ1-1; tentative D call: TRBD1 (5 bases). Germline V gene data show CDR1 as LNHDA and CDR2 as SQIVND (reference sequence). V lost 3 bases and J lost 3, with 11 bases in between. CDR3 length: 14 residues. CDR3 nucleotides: TGTGCCAGTAGTATCGCGGCAGGGCACACTGAAGCTTTCTTT. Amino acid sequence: CASSIAAGHTEAFF. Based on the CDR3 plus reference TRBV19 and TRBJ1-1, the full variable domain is DGGITQSPKYLFRKEGQNVTLSCEQNLNHDAMYWYRQDPGQGLRLIYYSQIVNDFQKGDIAEGYSVSREKKESFPLTVTSAQKNPTAFYLCASSIAAGHTEAFFGQGTRLTVV.

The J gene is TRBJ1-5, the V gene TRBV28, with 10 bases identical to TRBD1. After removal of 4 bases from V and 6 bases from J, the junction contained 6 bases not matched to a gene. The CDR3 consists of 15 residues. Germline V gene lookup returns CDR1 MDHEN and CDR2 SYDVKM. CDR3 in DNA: TGTGCCAGCAGTTACGGGACAGGGGAGGGTCAGCCCCAGCATTTT. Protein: CASSYGTGEGQPQHF.

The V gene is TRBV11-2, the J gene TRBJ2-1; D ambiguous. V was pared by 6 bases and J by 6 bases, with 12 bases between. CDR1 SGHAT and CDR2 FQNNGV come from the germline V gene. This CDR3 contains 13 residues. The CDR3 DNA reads TGTGCCAGCAGACCCTATAGCAGCAATGAGCAGTTCTTC. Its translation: CASRPYSSNEQFF.

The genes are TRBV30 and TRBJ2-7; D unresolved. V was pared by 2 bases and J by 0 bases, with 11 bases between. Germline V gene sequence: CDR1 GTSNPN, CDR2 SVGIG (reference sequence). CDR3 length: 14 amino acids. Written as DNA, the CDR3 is TGTGCCTGGAGTCCGACTCGGTACTCCTACGAGCAGTACTTC. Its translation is CAWSPTRYSYEQYF.

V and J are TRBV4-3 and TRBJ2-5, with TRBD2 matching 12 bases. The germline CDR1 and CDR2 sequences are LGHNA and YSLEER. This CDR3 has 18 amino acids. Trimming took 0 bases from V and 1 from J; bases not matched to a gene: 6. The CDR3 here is CASSQDALAGGGQETQYF. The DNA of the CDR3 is TGCGCCAGCAGCCAAGATGCGCTAGCGGGGGGGGGCCAAGAGACCCAGTACTTC.

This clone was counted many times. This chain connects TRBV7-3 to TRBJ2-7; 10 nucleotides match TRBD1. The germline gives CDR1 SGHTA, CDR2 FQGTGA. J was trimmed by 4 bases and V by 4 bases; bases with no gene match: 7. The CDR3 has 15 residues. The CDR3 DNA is TGTGCCAGCAGCTCGGGGACAGGGGAGGGGTACGAGCAGTACTTC. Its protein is CASSSGTGEGYEQYF. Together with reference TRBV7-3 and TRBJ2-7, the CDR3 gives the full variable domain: GAGVSQTPSNKVTEKGKYVELRCDPISGHTALYWYRQSLGQGPEFLIYFQGTGAADDSGLPNDRFFAVRPEGSVSTLKIQRTERGDSAVYLCASSSGTGEGYEQYFGPGTRLTVT.

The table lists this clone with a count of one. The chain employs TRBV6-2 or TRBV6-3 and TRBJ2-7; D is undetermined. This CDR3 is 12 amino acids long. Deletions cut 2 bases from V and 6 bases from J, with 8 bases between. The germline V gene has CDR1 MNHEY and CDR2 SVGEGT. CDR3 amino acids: CASSYPTGEQYF. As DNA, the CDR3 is TGTGCCAGCAGTTACCCCACGGGCGAGCAGTACTTC.

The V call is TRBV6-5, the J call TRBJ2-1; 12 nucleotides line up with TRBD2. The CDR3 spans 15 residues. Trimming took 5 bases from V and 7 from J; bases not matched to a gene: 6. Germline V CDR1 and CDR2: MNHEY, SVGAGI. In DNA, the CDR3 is TGTGCCAGCAGTCGACTAGCGGGAGTATATAATGAGCAGTTCTTC. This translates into CASSRLAGVYNEQFF.

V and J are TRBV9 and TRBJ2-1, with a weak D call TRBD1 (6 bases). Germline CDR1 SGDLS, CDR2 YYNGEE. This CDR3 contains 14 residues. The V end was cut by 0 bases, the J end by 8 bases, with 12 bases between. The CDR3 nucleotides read TGTGCCAGCAGCGTAGGTACAGGGATCCATGAGCAGTTCTTC. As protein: CASSVGTGIHEQFF.

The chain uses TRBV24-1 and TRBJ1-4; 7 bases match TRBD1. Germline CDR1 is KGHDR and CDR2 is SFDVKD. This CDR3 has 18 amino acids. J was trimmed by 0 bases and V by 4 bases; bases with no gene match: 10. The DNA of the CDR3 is TGTGCCACCAGTGACCCGGACAGGATAATTCCAACTAATGAAAAACTGTTTTTT. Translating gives CATSDPDRIIPTNEKLFF.

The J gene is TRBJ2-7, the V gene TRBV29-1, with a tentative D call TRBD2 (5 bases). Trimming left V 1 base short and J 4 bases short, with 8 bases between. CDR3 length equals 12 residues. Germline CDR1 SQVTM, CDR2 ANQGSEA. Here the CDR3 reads CSVEVGGYEQYF. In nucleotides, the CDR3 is TGCAGCGTTGAAGTTGGAGGATACGAGCAGTACTTC.

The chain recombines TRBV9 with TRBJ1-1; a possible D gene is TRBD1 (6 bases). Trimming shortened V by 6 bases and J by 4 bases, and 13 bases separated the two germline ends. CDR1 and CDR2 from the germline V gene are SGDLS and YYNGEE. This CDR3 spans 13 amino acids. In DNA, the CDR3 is TGTGCCAGCACTTTCCTACAGGGCACTGAAGCTTTCTTT. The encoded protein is CASTFLQGTEAFF.

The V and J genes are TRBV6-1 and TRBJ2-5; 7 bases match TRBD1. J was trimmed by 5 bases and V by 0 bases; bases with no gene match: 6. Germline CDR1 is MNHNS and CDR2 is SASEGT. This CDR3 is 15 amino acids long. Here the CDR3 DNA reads TGTGCCAGCAGTGAAGCGACAGGGACATCTGAGACCCAGTACTTC. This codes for CASSEATGTSETQYF.

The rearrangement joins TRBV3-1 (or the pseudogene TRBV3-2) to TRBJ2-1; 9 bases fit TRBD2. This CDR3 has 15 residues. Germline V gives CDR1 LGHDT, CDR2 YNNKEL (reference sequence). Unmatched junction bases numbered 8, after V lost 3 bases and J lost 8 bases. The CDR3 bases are TGTGCCAGCAGCCAGGCAATAGCGGGAGAGGATGAGCAGTTCTTC. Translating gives CASSQAIAGEDEQFF.

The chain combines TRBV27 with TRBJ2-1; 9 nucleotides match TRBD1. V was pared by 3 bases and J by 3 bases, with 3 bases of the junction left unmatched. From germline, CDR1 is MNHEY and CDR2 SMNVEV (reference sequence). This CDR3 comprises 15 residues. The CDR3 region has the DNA TGTGCCAGCAGTTTCACGGGACAGGGCTACAATGAGCAGTTCTTC. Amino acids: CASSFTGQGYNEQFF.

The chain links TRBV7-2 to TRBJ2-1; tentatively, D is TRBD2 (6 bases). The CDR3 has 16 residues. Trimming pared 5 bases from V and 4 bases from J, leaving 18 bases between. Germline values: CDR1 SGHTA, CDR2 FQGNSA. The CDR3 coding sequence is TGTGCCAGCAGCCTCGGACTATCGACAAGGTACAATGAGCAGTTCTTC. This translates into CASSLGLSTRYNEQFF.

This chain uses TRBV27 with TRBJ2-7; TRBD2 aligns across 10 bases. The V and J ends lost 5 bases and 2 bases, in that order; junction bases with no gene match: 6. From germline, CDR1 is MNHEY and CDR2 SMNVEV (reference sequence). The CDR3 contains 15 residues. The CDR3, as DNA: TGTGCCAGCAGTGTGACTAGCGGGCTAACCTACGAGCAGTACTTC. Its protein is CASSVTSGLTYEQYF.

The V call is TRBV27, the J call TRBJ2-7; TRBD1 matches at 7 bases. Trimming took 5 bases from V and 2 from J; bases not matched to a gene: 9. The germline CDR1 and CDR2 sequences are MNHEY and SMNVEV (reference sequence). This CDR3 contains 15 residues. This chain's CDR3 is CASSLRTGRAYEQYF. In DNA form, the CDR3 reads TGTGCCAGCAGTCTCCGGACAGGTCGGGCCTACGAGCAGTACTTC.

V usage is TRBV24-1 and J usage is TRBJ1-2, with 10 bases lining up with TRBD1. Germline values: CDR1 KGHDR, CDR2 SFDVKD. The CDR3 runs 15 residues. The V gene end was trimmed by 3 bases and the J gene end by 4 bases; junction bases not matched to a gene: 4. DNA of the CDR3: TGTGCCACCAGTGATACCCGGACAGGGGGCTATGGCTACACCTTC. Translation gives CATSDTRTGGYGYTF.

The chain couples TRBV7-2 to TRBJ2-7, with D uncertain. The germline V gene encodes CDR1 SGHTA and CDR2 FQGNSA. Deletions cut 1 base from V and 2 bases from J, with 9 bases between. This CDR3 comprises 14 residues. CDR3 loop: CASSLDLPPYEQYF. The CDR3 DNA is TGTGCCAGCAGCTTAGATCTTCCCCCCTACGAGCAGTACTTC. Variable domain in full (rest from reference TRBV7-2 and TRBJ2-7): GAGVSQSPSNKVTEKGKDVELRCDPISGHTALYWYRQSLGQGLEFLIYFQGNSAPDKSGLPSDRFSAERTGGSVSTLTIQRTQQEDSAVYLCASSLDLPPYEQYFGPGTRLTVT.